This entry concerns a single TCR beta chain. Its antigen is not identified. Some clones are missing from TCRdb's copy, which holds only in-frame ones; the method was immunoSEQ multiplex PCR. The sample consists of about 140,000 clones, around nine tenths of them appearing once. The ends were cut back, 6 bases at V and 2 bases at J, with 11 bases in the middle. The germline V gene has CDR1 MNHEY and CDR2 SVGAGI. CDR3 size: 14 residues. This sample is drawn from a study of CD4+ T cells in melanoma. General study findings and limits: Diverse differentiation states were reported for melanoma neoantigen-specific CD4+ T cells. A reported correlation linked neoantigen-specific CD4+ T cells to CD8+, macrophage and B cell function.

The V call is TRBV6-5, the J call TRBJ1-3; perhaps TRBD1 as D (6 bases). The receptor was derived from a human donor with melanoma. The CDR3 bases are TGTGCCAGCAGAAAGCCAGGGGCTGGAAACACCATATATTTT. Protein: CASRKPGAGNTIYF.